This section outlines one TCR beta chain sequence together with its context. Libraries were prepared by immunoSEQ multiplex PCR; TCRdb keeps only in-frame clonotypes and omits some of them. The sample includes some 250,000 clones, about 80% of them seen just once. This sample is part of a study of blood T cell repertoires in COVID-19. Looking at the study overall: Italy, Spain and the United States were the sources of the convalescent and acute COVID-19 samples. The analysed material was cDNA or gDNA that came from T cells, B-cell-depleted T cells, or PBMCs.

Germline V CDR1 and CDR2: LGHDT, YNNKEL (reference sequence). This CDR3 spans 13 amino acids. The ends were cut back, 2 bases at V and 2 bases at J, with 6 bases in the middle. The sequence derives from a middle-aged man with active or convalescent COVID-19. Specimen: peripheral blood. The J gene is TRBJ1-1, the V gene TRBV3-1 (or the pseudogene TRBV3-2); unclear D gene. The CDR3 nucleotides read TGTGCCAGCAGCCAACTCAGAAACACTGAAGCTTTCTTT. It is translated as CASSQLRNTEAFF.